The 30 T cell receptor beta chains in this list originate from one sample, sequenced in a study of prognosis after radiotherapy for stage I lung cancer. Multiplex PCR in two rounds served to amplify TCR beta CDR3 from genomic DNA. Gene-specific primers for each TRBV and TRBJ gene drove first-round PCR. In TCRdb, the multiplex PCR reads were re-called with MiXCR into one record per CDR3 protein. The repertoire holds around 30,000 distinct CDR3 sequences, roughly a third seen once, with 16% in the top ten. The material was PBMCs, obtained before or after stereotactic body radiation therapy (not recorded which). The receptor set was obtained from a donor aged 50 or older with non-small cell lung cancer.

Comment on this clonotype: A far more abundant clone sits one base away, making this likely a read error. This sequence joins TRBV20-1 and TRBJ1-1; D not resolved. The J call may be incorrect, as the DNA end agrees better with TRBJ2-3. CDR3 length: 16 amino acids. Per the germline V gene, CDR1 is DFQATT and CDR2 is SNEGSKA (reference sequence). CDR3 sequence (DNA): TGCAGTGCTAGAGATCTAGAGCCTCTAGTCACAGATACGCAGTATTTT. Translated, it gives CSARDLEPLVTDTQYF.

This clonotype was found many times. The chain combines TRBV5-1 with TRBJ2-3, with D maybe TRBD2 (6 bases). CDR1 and CDR2 from the germline V gene are SGHRS and YFSETQ. The CDR3 length is 13 residues. Trimming removed 9 bases at V and 6 bases at J, with 17 bases between. The CDR3 sequence: CATPGVAKDTQYF. The DNA of the CDR3 is TGCGCCACCCCGGGAGTAGCTAAGGATACGCAGTATTTT.

This clonotype has ten or more counts. J is TRBJ1-2 and V is TRBV6-1, with D tentatively TRBD1 (5 bases). This CDR3 is built from 16 residues. Germline V gene sequence: CDR1 MNHNS, CDR2 SASEGT. The ends were cut back, 0 bases at V and 4 bases at J, with 15 bases in the middle. CDR3 sequence (DNA): TGTGCCAGCAGTGAAGCTGGGACGGCGAGGGGCTATGGCTACACCTTC. Translating it yields CASSEAGTARGYGYTF.

In regard to this clonotype: A single base separates this from a much larger clone, so it may be a read error. The chain is built from TRBV6-2 or TRBV6-3 and TRBJ2-5; D gene unclear. Per the germline V gene, CDR1 is MNHEY and CDR2 is SVGEGT. The CDR3 runs to 14 residues. DNA for the CDR3: TGTGCCAGCAGTGAAATCGTGGGCCAAGATACCCAGTACTTC. It yields the protein CASSEIVGQDTQYF.

At least ten counts were recorded for this clonotype. CDR3 amino acids: CASSSGTGALQETQYF. The CDR3 DNA is TGTGCCAGCAGCTCGGGGACAGGAGCCCTCCAAGAGACCCAGTACTTC. This chain connects TRBV5-8 to TRBJ2-5, with TRBD1 matching over 8 bases. Germline V lookup: CDR1 SGHTS, CDR2 YDEGEE. CDR3 length equals 16 residues. V shed 3 bases and J 1 base; nucleotides not matched to a gene: 8.

This clonotype showed up many times. The chain uses TRBV5-1 and TRBJ1-5, with D perhaps TRBD1 (6 bases). This CDR3 comprises 15 residues. Germline CDR1 SGHRS, CDR2 YFSETQ. Trimming pared 0 bases from V and 3 bases from J, leaving 10 bases between. DNA for the CDR3: TGCGCCAGCAGCTTGGGGACAGAGCCCAATCAGCCCCAGCATTTT. Translation: CASSLGTEPNQPQHF.

This clonotype was seen ten or more times. The chain joins TRBV3-1 to TRBJ2-1, with D unclear. The CDR3 contains 16 residues. Trimming took off 0 bases at V and 10 bases at J, with 19 bases between the two ends. Germline CDR1 and CDR2: LGHDT and YNNKEL (reference sequence). In DNA, the CDR3 is TGTGCCAGCAGCCAAGATCCGCTCGTATACAATCGGGAGCAGTTCTTC. Translating it yields CASSQDPLVYNREQFF.

This clonotype has ten or more counts. This chain connects TRBV2 to TRBJ2-3, with 15 nucleotides matching TRBD2. The germline CDR1 and CDR2 sequences are SNHLY and FYNNEI. CDR3 length: 16 residues. Trimming at V came to 6 bases and at J to 3 bases, leaving 4 bases not matched to a gene. The CDR3 DNA is TGTGCCAGCAGCCGAGGGACTAGCGGGAGGACAGATACGCAGTATTTT. Its protein product is CASSRGTSGRTDTQYF.

The J gene is TRBJ2-1, the V gene TRBV7-9; D possibly corresponds to TRBD2 (5 bases). CDR1 and CDR2 from the germline V gene are SEHNR and FQNEAQ (reference sequence). The CDR3 loop spans 16 amino acids. Trimming shortened V by 5 bases and J by 6 bases, and 20 bases separated the two germline ends. The CDR3 region has the DNA TGTGCCAGCAGCCCAAGGCGGACGGGGTGGGCCAATGAGCAGTTCTTC. Protein: CASSPRRTGWANEQFF.

This clonotype was found many times. V is TRBV6-1 and J is TRBJ2-2, with a tentative D call TRBD1 (6 bases). CDR1 and CDR2 from the germline V gene are MNHNS and SASEGT. The CDR3 covers 16 residues. The germline V and J ends were trimmed by 5 bases and 3 bases, with 16 bases remaining between them. CDR3 nucleotide sequence: TGTGCCAGCAGTAGGGGGAGCCTTTTGGACACCGGGGAGCTGTTTTTT. This encodes CASSRGSLLDTGELFF.

Points on this clonotype: It may be a read error: a sequence one base away is much more abundant. The chain links TRBV6-2 or TRBV6-3 to TRBJ1-1, with D unresolved. Trimming removed 5 bases at V and 4 bases at J, with 11 bases between. Germline V gives CDR1 MNHEY, CDR2 SVGEGT. This CDR3 region has 13 residues. The CDR3 sequence is CASSVVLGTEAFF. CDR3 coding DNA: TGTGCCAGCAGTGTGGTATTGGGCACTGAAGCTTTCTTT.

This clonotype was observed many times. The chain uses TRBV6-1 and TRBJ1-3; tentative D call: TRBD1 (6 bases). The V gene's germline CDR1 is MNHNS and CDR2 SASEGT. CDR3 length: 14 residues. V was trimmed by 11 bases and J by 0 bases, leaving 14 bases between them. CDR3 sequence reads: CAAGQMSSGNTIYF. The CDR3 region has the DNA TGTGCCGCAGGACAGATGAGCTCTGGAAACACCATATATTTT.

The sample holds many counts of this clonotype. V usage is TRBV14 and J usage is TRBJ1-4; D gene uncertain. Trimming took off 1 base at V and 4 bases at J, with 10 bases between the two ends. From germline, CDR1 is SGHDN and CDR2 FVKESK. CDR3 size: 15 residues. The CDR3 spells CASSQATRRNEKLFF. The CDR3 coding sequence is TGTGCCAGCAGCCAAGCGACACGGCGTAATGAAAAACTGTTTTTT.

This clonotype was seen ten or more times. The chain carries TRBV10-2 and TRBJ1-4, with D maybe TRBD1 (5 bases). CDR3 length: 14 amino acids. V was trimmed by 4 bases and J by 2 bases, leaving 8 bases between them. Germline V lookup: CDR1 WSHSY, CDR2 SAAADI. The CDR3, as DNA: TGCGCCAGCAGTGCGCAGGGTACTAATGAAAAACTGTTTTTT. Amino acids: CASSAQGTNEKLFF.

This clonotype was observed a single time. The V call is TRBV20-1, the J call TRBJ2-7, with D possibly called TRBD1 or TRBD2 (5 bases each). The germline V and J ends were trimmed by 0 bases and 3 bases, with 15 bases remaining between them. Looked up from germline, CDR1 is DFQATT and CDR2 is SNEGSKA (reference sequence). CDR3 length equals 15 residues. CDR3 loop: CSARDARGADYEQYF. DNA of the CDR3: TGCAGTGCTAGAGATGCCCGAGGGGCGGACTACGAGCAGTACTTC.

This clonotype has at least ten counts. This chain uses TRBV6-1 with TRBJ2-5; TRBD1 might be the D (6 bases). CDR1 is MNHNS and CDR2 is SASEGT in the germline V gene. There are 15 residues in the CDR3. Deletions cut 5 bases from V and 2 bases from J, with 15 bases between. CDR3 in amino acids: CASSTLTGTQETQYF. The CDR3 coding sequence is TGTGCCAGCAGTACGCTGACAGGTACTCAAGAGACCCAGTACTTC.

This clonotype was recorded at least ten times. The chain links TRBV3-1 to TRBJ1-3; 10 nucleotides agree with TRBD1. Germline-derived CDR1 and CDR2 are LGHDT and YNNKEL (reference sequence). The CDR3 is 14 residues long. J lost 9 bases, V lost 4 bases, and 6 bases had no gene match. The CDR3 loop reads CASSRQGAKSTIYF. The CDR3 nucleotides are TGTGCCAGCAGCCGACAGGGGGCGAAAAGCACCATATATTTT.

The sample holds many counts of this clonotype. The genes are TRBV12-3 or TRBV12-4 and TRBJ1-5, with a tentative D call TRBD1 (5 bases). Between the trimmed V and J ends, which lost 4 bases and 8 bases, there was a span of 9 bases. The CDR3 runs to 12 residues. The CDR3 here is CASSWGPEPQHF. The CDR3 DNA reads as TGTGCCAGCAGTTGGGGCCCGGAGCCCCAGCATTTT.

This clonotype has ten or more counts. The V call is TRBV28, the J call TRBJ2-4; a weak D match, TRBD1 (6 bases). CDR3 length: 12 amino acids. Per germline, CDR1 MDHEN and CDR2 SYDVKM. V was shortened by 8 bases and J by 5 bases, with 10 bases between the two germline ends. The CDR3 DNA reads TGTGCCAGCCAGCGGACAGAAAACATTCAGTACTTC. This encodes CASQRTENIQYF.

This chain uses TRBV28 with TRBJ2-7; D not resolved. V was shortened by 2 bases and J by 6 bases, with 11 bases between the two germline ends. Looked up from germline, CDR1 is MDHEN and CDR2 is SYDVKM. The CDR3 runs 13 residues. The chain's CDR3 is CASSLSWAGEQYF. In nucleotides, the CDR3 is TGTGCCAGCAGTTTAAGCTGGGCAGGCGAGCAGTACTTC.

To note about this clonotype: The likely explanation is a read error, given a far larger clone one base away. The genes are TRBV6-2 or TRBV6-3 and TRBJ2-1, with a weak D call TRBD2 (6 bases). There are 17 residues in the CDR3. V lost 5 bases to trimming and J lost 4 bases, with 21 bases between them. Looked up from germline, CDR1 is MNHEY and CDR2 is SVGEGT. The CDR3 DNA is TGTGCCAGCAGTGGAGCGCCGGGGGTATCCCCTTACAATGAGCAGTTCTTC. The encoded protein is CASSGAPGVSPYNEQFF.

As concerns this clonotype: A much larger clone differs from this one at a single base, so this may be a read error. V and J are TRBV29-1 and TRBJ2-5; 10 bases map to TRBD1. CDR1 is SQVTM and CDR2 is ANQGSEA in the germline V gene. This CDR3 spans 13 amino acids. With 7 bases clipped from V and 5 bases from J, the junction kept 7 bases outside the gene matches. The CDR3 protein is CSGGQGTVETQYF. The CDR3 bases are TGCAGCGGGGGACAGGGGACTGTCGAGACCCAGTACTTC.

This clonotype occurred many times. The CDR3 sequence: CASRARTSTNEKLFF. Written as DNA, the CDR3 is TGCGCCAGCAGAGCCCGGACGTCAACTAATGAAAAACTGTTTTTT. V and J are TRBV5-1 and TRBJ1-4; D not certain. This CDR3 spans 15 amino acids. Germline CDR1 reads SGHRS; CDR2 reads YFSETQ. Trimming removed 5 bases at V and 0 bases at J, with 11 bases between.

In this sample, this clonotype is large. The V call is TRBV6-9, the J call TRBJ2-7, with 7 bases that match TRBD1. The J segment lost 6 bases and the V segment lost 5 bases, leaving 13 bases of the junction unmatched. CDR3 length: 15 amino acids. CDR1 MNHGY and CDR2 SVAAGI come from the germline V gene. CDR3 loop: CASSGSVQGSSEQYF. In DNA, the CDR3 is TGTGCCAGCAGTGGTTCGGTACAGGGGAGCAGCGAGCAGTACTTC.

V is TRBV4-1 and J is TRBJ2-7; either TRBD1 or TRBD2 may supply D (5 bases each). Trimming left V 2 bases short and J 6 bases short, with 20 bases between. Germline V gene lookup returns CDR1 MGHRA and CDR2 YSYEKL. CDR3 length: 16 amino acids. The CDR3 spells CASSQYSLGAGTEQYF. The CDR3 coding sequence is TGCGCCAGCAGCCAATATTCTTTGGGTGCAGGGACCGAGCAGTACTTC.

This chain links TRBV6-1 with TRBJ2-7; 7 bases are a match to TRBD1. Germline V lookup: CDR1 MNHNS, CDR2 SASEGT. The junction had 13 bases not matched to a gene; V was cut back by 5 bases and J by 0 bases. CDR3 length: 17 amino acids. CDR3 nucleotides: TGTGCCAGCAGTCAGATTGATTGGGACAGTCCCTCCTACGAGCAGTACTTC. It translates to CASSQIDWDSPSYEQYF.

In its sample, this clonotype was seen many times. The CDR3 DNA sequence: TGCGCCAGCAGCTCAGGGACACCCACCGGGGAGCTGTTTTTT. Its protein product is CASSSGTPTGELFF. This chain links TRBV5-1 with TRBJ2-2, with D possibly TRBD1 on 6 matching bases. CDR1 and CDR2 (germline): SGHRS, YFSETQ. Trimming stripped 3 bases from V and 4 bases from J, with 10 bases between. The CDR3 totals 14 residues.

This clonotype occurred once. One base away lies a much larger clone, so this may be a sequencing read error. This chain joins TRBV13 and TRBJ2-5, with TRBD2 identical over 11 bases. The CDR3 consists of 20 residues. CDR1 is PRHDT and CDR2 is FYEKMQ in the germline V gene (reference sequence). The CDR3 DNA reads as TGTGCCAGCATCTTAGGACCGGGACTAGCGGTTCCGAAGGGGGAAGAGACCCAGTACTTC. Amino acids: CASILGPGLAVPKGEETQYF.

A note on this clonotype: A far larger clone lies a single base away; this is likely a read error. This rearrangement joins TRBV6-4 to TRBJ2-6, with 7 bases lining up with TRBD1. There are 17 residues in the CDR3. Germline lookup yields CDR1 MRHNA and CDR2 SNTAGT. Germline trimming cut 7 bases from V and 1 base from J; bases unmatched to any gene: 10. CDR3 region: CASTNDGTVSGANVLTF. DNA of the CDR3: TGTGCCAGCACCAATGACGGGACAGTGTCTGGGGCCAACGTCCTGACTTTC.

This clonotype came up many times. The rearrangement joins TRBV5-1 to TRBJ1-2; 9 bases agree with TRBD1. Germline trimming cut 3 bases from V and 6 bases from J; bases unmatched to any gene: 6. The CDR3 has 14 residues. Germline assignment: CDR1 SGHRS and CDR2 YFSETQ. As DNA, the CDR3 is TGCGCCAGCAGCTCGGGACAGGGTTGGGATGGCTACACCTTC. Protein sequence: CASSSGQGWDGYTF.